One sample yielded the 15 T cell receptor beta chains listed below, sequenced in a study of blood T cells in healthy people across ages (dated by TCRdb to about 2015). Library generation was performed with 5' RACE. TCRdb names Illumina HiSeq 2500 as the instrument used. A second PCR of about 7 to 12 cycles was run with a J-beta primer mix and a sample-barcoded 5' primer. Starting from the raw public reads, TCRdb applied fastp trimming at Q25, assembled clones with MiXCR and retained in-frame beta chains. Each entry merges the rows of one CDR3 protein and shows their most common DNA and genes. The sample table holds roughly 700,000 distinct CDR3 sequences, of which approximately 50% were seen once. Of the sample, around a third falls within the top ten clones. Source material: blood. The receptors were gathered from an older woman in good health.

This clonotype was found a few times. The chain has TRBV9 and TRBJ2-3, with TRBD2 matching 12 bases. CDR1 is SGDLS, CDR2 YYNGEE, per germline. CDR3 length equals 15 residues. J lost 5 bases, V lost 4 bases, and 5 bases had no gene match. This CDR3 reads CASSKTSGSGDTQYF. The CDR3 coding sequence is TGTGCCAGCAGCAAGACTAGCGGGAGTGGAGATACGCAGTATTTT. Filled out from reference TRBV9 and TRBJ2-3, the complete variable domain reads DSGVTQTPKHLITATGQRVTLRCSPRSGDLSVYWYQQSLDQGLQFLIQYYNGEERAKGNILERFSAQQFPDLHSELNLSSLELGDSALYFCASSKTSGSGDTQYFGPGTRLTVL.

This clonotype was recorded many times. The chain is built from TRBV29-1 and TRBJ2-7, with TRBD1 as a possible D gene (6 bases). Trimming left V 8 bases short and J 6 bases short, with 20 bases between. CDR1 SQVTM and CDR2 ANQGSEA come from the germline V gene. The CDR3 is made up of 13 amino acids. Written as DNA, the CDR3 is TGCAGCATCACGGACAGCCAGGGTTCCGAGCAGTACTTC. This codes for CSITDSQGSEQYF.

The chain combines TRBV20-1 with TRBJ2-3, with D possibly being TRBD1 (6 bases). From germline, CDR1 is DFQATT and CDR2 SNEGSKA (reference sequence). Deletions cut 2 bases from V and 4 bases from J, with 13 bases between. CDR3 size: 14 residues. The CDR3 DNA is TGCAGTGCTAGACACCCACAGGGCCCAGATACGCAGTATTTT. It codes for CSARHPQGPDTQYF.

This clonotype was recorded at least ten times. The J gene is TRBJ2-1, the V gene TRBV11-2; possibly TRBD2 for D (6 bases). This CDR3 contains 15 residues. Trimming removed 3 bases from V and 12 bases from J, with 21 bases in between. Looked up from germline, CDR1 is SGHAT and CDR2 is FQNNGV. The CDR3 nucleotides read TGTGCCAGCAGCTTCGGGGGACCTAGCACAGATACGCAGTTCTTC. Its translation: CASSFGGPSTDTQFF.

The sample holds a few counts of this clonotype. The rearrangement uses TRBV7-2 and TRBJ2-5; D gene uncertain. The germline gives CDR1 SGHTA, CDR2 FQGNSA. The CDR3 is 13 amino acids. Between the trimmed V and J ends, which lost 4 bases and 5 bases, there was a span of 11 bases. CDR3 DNA sequence: TGTGCCAGCAGCTCAACTCGGTGGGAGACCCAGTACTTC. This gives the protein CASSSTRWETQYF.

At least ten counts were recorded for this clonotype. The V gene is TRBV4-3, the J gene TRBJ2-3; possible D gene TRBD1, 6 bases. The CDR3 loop spans 16 amino acids. Germline V gives CDR1 LGHNA, CDR2 YSLEER. Trimming took 1 base from V and 0 from J, leaving 11 bases between them. As DNA, the CDR3 is TGCGCCAGCAGCCAAGGAGCAGGGGTTAGCACAGATACGCAGTATTTT. It translates to CASSQGAGVSTDTQYF.

This clonotype has a handful of counts. The junction shows a germline mismatch at one end, possibly a read error. The V and J genes are TRBV18 and TRBJ2-1; 8 nucleotides agree with TRBD2. The DNA matches TRBJ2-7 better at its end, which makes the J call doubtful. Germline lookup yields CDR1 KGHSH and CDR2 LQKENI. The CDR3 is 14 amino acids. The CDR3, as DNA: TGTGCCAGCTCGCCACGGGGGGGCTCGGACGAGCAGTACTTC. Translation: CASSPRGGSDEQYF.

This clonotype has ten or more counts. The chain joins TRBV4-3 to TRBJ1-2, with a possible D match to TRBD1 (6 bases). The V gene's germline CDR1 is LGHNA and CDR2 YSLEER. Trimming took 0 bases from V and 8 from J, leaving 16 bases between them. The CDR3 runs to 15 residues. CDR3 nucleotide sequence: TGCGCCAGCAGCCAAGAAGTAGGCAGGGGAGGCGGCTACACCTTC. Its protein product is CASSQEVGRGGGYTF.

This chain uses TRBV7-3 with TRBJ2-7; D remains ambiguous. This CDR3 has 14 residues. V lost 1 base and J lost 5, with 12 bases in between. Germline assignment: CDR1 SGHTA and CDR2 FQGTGA. The CDR3 reads CASSLNPGIDEQYF. CDR3 coding DNA: TGTGCCAGCAGCTTAAACCCTGGGATCGACGAGCAGTACTTC.

This chain joins TRBV7-8 and TRBJ2-3; the D call may be TRBD1 or TRBD2 (6 bases each). This CDR3 region has 18 residues. V gave up 7 bases and J gave up 0 bases, with 23 bases separating them. Per germline, CDR1 SGHVS and CDR2 FQNEAQ. CDR3 protein: CASILKTGFGTSTDTQYF. The DNA for the CDR3 is TGTGCCAGCATCCTTAAAACAGGGTTCGGGACTAGCACAGATACGCAGTATTTT. The full variable domain, with the rest looked up from reference TRBV7-8 and TRBJ2-3, is GAGVSQSPRYKVAKRGQDVALRCDPISGHVSLFWYQQALGQGPEFLTYFQNEAQLDKSGLPSDRFFAERPEGSVSTLKIQRTQQEDSAVYLCASILKTGFGTSTDTQYFGPGTRLTVL.

This clonotype was picked up a small number of times. The chain couples TRBV29-1 to TRBJ1-1, with D perhaps matching TRBD1 (6 bases). V lost 4 bases and J 4 bases, leaving 16 bases between the germline ends. The CDR3 is made up of 14 amino acids. Germline values: CDR1 SQVTM, CDR2 ANQGSEA. CDR3 residues: CSVGDVGGATEAFF. The CDR3 region has the DNA TGCAGCGTTGGCGACGTCGGGGGGGCCACTGAAGCTTTCTTT.

The chain combines TRBV5-1 with TRBJ2-1; TRBD2 matches 7 bases. Trimming took 1 base from V and 3 from J; bases not matched to a gene: 7. This CDR3 has 16 residues. Germline values: CDR1 SGHRS, CDR2 YFSETQ. In DNA, the CDR3 is TGCGCCAGCAGCTTGTTTGCGGGAGATCGCTACAATGAGCAGTTCTTC. Amino acid sequence: CASSLFAGDRYNEQFF.

This clonotype was counted at least ten times. The rearrangement uses TRBV9 and TRBJ2-5; 9 bases fit TRBD1. The CDR3 sequence is 15 residues long. CDR1 and CDR2 from the germline V gene are SGDLS and YYNGEE. The ends lost 4 bases at V and 1 base at J; junction bases unmatched: 5. The DNA for the CDR3 is TGTGCCAGCAGCTCGGGACAGGGTTTCCAAGAGACCCAGTACTTC. Encoded protein: CASSSGQGFQETQYF. Full variable domain (remainder filled in from reference TRBV9 and TRBJ2-5): DSGVTQTPKHLITATGQRVTLRCSPRSGDLSVYWYQQSLDQGLQFLIQYYNGEERAKGNILERFSAQQFPDLHSELNLSSLELGDSALYFCASSSGQGFQETQYFGPGTRLLVL.

The V gene is TRBV12-3 or TRBV12-4, the J gene TRBJ1-2; D gene uncertain. CDR3 length: 12 residues. V lost 7 bases, J lost 6 bases, and 12 bases lay in between. The CDR3 DNA reads TGTGCCAGCACCCGAAGCGCCGATGGCTACACCTTC. Translation gives CASTRSADGYTF.

V is TRBV20-1 and J is TRBJ2-7, with 8 bases identical to TRBD1. V lost 1 base, J lost 9 bases, and 14 bases stayed unmatched. Germline V CDR1 and CDR2: DFQATT, SNEGSKA (reference sequence). The CDR3 consists of 15 residues. CDR3 residues: CSARGPPGQAYGQYF. Written as DNA, the CDR3 is TGCAGTGCTAGAGGTCCCCCGGGACAGGCTTATGGGCAGTACTTC.